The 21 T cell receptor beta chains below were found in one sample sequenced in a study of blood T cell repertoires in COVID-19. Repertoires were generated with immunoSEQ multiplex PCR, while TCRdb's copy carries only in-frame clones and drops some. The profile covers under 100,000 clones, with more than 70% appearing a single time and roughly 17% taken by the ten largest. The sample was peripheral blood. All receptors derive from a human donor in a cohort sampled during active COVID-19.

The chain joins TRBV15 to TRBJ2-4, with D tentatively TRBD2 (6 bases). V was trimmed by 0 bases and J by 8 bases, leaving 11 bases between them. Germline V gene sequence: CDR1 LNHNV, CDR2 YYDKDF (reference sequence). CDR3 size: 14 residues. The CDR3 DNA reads TGTGCCACCAGCAGAGACTGGGGGGATCACATTCAGTACTTC. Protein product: CATSRDWGDHIQYF.

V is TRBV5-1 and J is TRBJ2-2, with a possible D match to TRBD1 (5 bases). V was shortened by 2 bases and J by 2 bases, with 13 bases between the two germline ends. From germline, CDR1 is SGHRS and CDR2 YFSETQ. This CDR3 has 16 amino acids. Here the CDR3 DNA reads TGCGCCAGCAGCTTTTCCATCAGGGTCAACACCGGGGAGCTGTTTTTT. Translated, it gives CASSFSIRVNTGELFF.

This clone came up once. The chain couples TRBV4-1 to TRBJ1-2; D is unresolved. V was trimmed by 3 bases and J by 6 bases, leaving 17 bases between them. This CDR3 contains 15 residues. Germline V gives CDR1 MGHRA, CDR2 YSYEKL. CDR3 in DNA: TGCGCCAGCAGCCATCATGCGACCGGAGAGGATGGCTACACCTTC. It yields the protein CASSHHATGEDGYTF.

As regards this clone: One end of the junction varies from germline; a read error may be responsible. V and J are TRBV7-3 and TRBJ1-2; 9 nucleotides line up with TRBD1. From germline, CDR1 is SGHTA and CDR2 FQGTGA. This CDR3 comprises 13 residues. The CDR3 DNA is TGTGCCAGCAGCATAACAGGGGGCCGGGGCTACACCTTC. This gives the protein CASSITGGRGYTF.

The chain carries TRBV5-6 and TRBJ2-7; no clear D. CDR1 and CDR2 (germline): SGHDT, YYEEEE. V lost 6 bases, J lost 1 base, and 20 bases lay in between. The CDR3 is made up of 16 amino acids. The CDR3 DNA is TGTGCCAGCATCCCCGGTCCACAGCTTGGATCCTACGAGCAGTACTTC. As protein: CASIPGPQLGSYEQYF.

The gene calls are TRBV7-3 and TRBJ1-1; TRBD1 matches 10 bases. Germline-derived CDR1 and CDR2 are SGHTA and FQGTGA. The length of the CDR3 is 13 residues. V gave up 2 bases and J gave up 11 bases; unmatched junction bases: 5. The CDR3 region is CASSLGQGVQAFF. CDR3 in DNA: TGTGCCAGCAGCTTAGGACAGGGGGTTCAGGCTTTCTTT.

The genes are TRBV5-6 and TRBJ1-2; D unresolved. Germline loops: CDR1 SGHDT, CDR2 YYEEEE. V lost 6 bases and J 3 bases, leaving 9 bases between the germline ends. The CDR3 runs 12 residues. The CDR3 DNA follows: TGTGCCAGCAAAAGCGCGGACTATGGCTACACCTTC. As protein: CASKSADYGYTF.

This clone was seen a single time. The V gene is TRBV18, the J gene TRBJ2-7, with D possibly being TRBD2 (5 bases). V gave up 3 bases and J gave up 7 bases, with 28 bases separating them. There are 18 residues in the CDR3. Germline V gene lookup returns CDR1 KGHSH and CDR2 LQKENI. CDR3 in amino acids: CASSPAGPERVGQPEQYF. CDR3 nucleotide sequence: TGTGCCAGCTCACCCGCGGGTCCGGAACGGGTAGGGCAGCCTGAGCAGTACTTC.

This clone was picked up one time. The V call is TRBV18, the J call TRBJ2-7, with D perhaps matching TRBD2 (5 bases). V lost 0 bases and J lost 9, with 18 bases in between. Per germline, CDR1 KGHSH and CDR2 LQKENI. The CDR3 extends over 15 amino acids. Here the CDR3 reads CASSPPADLREGQYF. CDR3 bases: TGTGCCAGCTCACCACCTGCGGATCTACGGGAAGGGCAGTACTTC.

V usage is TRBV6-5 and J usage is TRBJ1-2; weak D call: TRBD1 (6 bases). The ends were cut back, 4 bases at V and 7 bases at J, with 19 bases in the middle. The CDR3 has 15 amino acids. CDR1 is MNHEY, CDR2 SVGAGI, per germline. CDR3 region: CASSSGRGRGGGYTF. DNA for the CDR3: TGTGCCAGCAGTTCGGGGCGGGGGCGCGGAGGTGGCTACACCTTC.

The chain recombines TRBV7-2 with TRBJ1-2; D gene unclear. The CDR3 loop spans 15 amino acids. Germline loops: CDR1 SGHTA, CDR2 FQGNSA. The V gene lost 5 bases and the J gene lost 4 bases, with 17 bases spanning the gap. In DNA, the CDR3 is TGTGCCAGCAGCCAAGGACTATCGGTGGGCTATGGCTACACCTTC. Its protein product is CASSQGLSVGYGYTF. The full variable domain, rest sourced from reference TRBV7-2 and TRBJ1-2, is GAGVSQSPSNKVTEKGKDVELRCDPISGHTALYWYRQSLGQGLEFLIYFQGNSAPDKSGLPSDRFSAERTGGSVSTLTIQRTQQEDSAVYLCASSQGLSVGYGYTFGSGTRLTVV.

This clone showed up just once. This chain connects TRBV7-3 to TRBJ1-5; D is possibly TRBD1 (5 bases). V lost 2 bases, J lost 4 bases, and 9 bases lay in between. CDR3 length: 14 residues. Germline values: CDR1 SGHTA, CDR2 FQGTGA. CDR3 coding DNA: TGTGCCAGCAGCTTAGGGGGGAAAAATCAGCCCCAGCATTTT. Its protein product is CASSLGGKNQPQHF.

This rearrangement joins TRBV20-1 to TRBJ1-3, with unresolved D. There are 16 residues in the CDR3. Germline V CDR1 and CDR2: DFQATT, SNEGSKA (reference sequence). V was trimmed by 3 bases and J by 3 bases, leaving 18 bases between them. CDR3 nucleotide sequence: TGCAGTGCTAGTCAAGGCGGGCCGACCGGTGGAAACACCATATATTTT. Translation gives CSASQGGPTGGNTIYF.

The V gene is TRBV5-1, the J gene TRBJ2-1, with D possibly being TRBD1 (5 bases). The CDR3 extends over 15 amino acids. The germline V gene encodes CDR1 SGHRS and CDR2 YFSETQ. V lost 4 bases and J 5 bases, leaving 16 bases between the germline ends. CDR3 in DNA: TGCGCCAGCAGCCTTCAGGGATCTGGACACAATGAGCAGTTCTTC. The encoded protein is CASSLQGSGHNEQFF. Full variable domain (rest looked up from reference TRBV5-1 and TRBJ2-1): KAGVTQTPRYLIKTRGQQVTLSCSPISGHRSVSWYQQTPGQGLQFLFEYFSETQRNKGNFPGRFSGRQFSNSRSEMNVSTLELGDSALYLCASSLQGSGHNEQFFGPGTRLTVL.

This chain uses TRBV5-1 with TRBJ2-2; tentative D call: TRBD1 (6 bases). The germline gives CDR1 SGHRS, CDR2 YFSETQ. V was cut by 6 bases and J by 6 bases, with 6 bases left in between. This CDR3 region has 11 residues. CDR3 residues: CASTGAGELFF. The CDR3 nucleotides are TGCGCCAGCACAGGGGCCGGGGAGCTGTTTTTT.

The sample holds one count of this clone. CDR3 amino acids: CASRAGNQPQHF. CDR3 in DNA: TGTGCCAGCAGGGCAGGGAATCAGCCCCAGCATTTT. The rearrangement joins TRBV6-5 to TRBJ1-5; a weak D match, TRBD1 (5 bases). V lost 6 bases and J lost 4, with 7 bases in between. There are 12 residues in the CDR3. Germline CDR1 is MNHEY and CDR2 is SVGAGI.

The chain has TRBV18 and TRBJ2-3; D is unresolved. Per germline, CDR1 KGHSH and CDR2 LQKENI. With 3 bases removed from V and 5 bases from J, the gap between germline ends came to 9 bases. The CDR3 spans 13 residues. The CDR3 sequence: CASSPPLVDTQYF. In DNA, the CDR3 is TGTGCCAGCTCACCCCCATTAGTAGATACGCAGTATTTT. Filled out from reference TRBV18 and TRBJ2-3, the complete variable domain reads NAGVMQNPRHLVRRRGQEARLRCSPMKGHSHVYWYRQLPEEGLKFMVYLQKENIIDESGMPKERFSAEFPKEGPSILRIQQVVRGDSAAYFCASSPPLVDTQYFGPGTRLTVL.

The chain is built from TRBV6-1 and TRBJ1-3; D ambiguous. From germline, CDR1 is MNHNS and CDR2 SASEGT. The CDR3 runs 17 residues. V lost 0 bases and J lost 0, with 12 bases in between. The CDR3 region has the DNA TGTGCCAGCAGTGAAGCGCTTCGGGTCCCCTCTGGAAACACCATATATTTT. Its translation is CASSEALRVPSGNTIYF.

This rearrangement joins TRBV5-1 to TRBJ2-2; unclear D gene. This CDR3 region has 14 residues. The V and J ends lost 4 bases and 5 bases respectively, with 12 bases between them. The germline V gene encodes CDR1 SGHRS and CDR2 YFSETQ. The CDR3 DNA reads TGCGCCAGCAGCCGGATCGGAGAGACCGGGGAGCTGTTTTTT. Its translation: CASSRIGETGELFF.

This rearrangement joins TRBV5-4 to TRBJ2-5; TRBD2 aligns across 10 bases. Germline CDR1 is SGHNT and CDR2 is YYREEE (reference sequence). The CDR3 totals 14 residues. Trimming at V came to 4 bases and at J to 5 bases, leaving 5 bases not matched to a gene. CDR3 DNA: TGTGCCAGCAGCAGAAGCGGGGGGGCCGAGACCCAGTACTTC. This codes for CASSRSGGAETQYF.

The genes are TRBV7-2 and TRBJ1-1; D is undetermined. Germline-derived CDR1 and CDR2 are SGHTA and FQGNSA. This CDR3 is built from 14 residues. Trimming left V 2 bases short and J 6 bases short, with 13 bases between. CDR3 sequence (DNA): TGTGCCAGCAGCTTACGGAGTCGGGGTCCTGAAGCTTTCTTT. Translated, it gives CASSLRSRGPEAFF.